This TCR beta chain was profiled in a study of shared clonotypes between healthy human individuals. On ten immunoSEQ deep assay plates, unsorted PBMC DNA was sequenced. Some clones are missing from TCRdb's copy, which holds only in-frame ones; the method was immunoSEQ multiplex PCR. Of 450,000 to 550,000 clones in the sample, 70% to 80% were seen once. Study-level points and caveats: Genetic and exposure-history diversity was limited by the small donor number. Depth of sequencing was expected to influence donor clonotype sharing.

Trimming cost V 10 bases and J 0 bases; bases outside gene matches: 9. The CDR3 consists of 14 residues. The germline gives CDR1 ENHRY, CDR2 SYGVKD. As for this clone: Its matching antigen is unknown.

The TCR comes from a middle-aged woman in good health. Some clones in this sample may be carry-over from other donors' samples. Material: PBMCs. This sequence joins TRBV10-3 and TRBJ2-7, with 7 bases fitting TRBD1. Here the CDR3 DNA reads TGTGCCACCCTCGTCGGGACAGACTCCTACGAGCAGTACTTC. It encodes CATLVGTDSYEQYF.